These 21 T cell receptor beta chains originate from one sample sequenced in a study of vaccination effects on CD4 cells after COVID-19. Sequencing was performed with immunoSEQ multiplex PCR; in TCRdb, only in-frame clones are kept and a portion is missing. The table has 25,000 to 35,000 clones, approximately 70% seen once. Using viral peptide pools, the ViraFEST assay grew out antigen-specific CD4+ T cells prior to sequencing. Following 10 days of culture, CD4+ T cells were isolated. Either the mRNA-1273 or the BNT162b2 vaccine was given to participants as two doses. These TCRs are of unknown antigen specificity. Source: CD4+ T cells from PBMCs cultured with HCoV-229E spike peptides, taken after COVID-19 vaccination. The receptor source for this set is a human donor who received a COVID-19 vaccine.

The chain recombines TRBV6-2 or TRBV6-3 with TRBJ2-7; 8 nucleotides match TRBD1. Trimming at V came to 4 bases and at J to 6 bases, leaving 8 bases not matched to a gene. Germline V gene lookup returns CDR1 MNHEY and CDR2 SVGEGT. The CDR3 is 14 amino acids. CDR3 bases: TGTGCCAGCAGTTGGGCAGGGGGCGCATCCGAGCAGTACTTC. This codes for CASSWAGGASEQYF.

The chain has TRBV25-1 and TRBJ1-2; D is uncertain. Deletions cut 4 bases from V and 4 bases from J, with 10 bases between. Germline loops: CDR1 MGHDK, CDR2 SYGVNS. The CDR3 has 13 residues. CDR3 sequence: CASSGERVYGYTF. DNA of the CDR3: TGTGCCAGCAGTGGCGAGAGGGTCTATGGCTACACCTTC.

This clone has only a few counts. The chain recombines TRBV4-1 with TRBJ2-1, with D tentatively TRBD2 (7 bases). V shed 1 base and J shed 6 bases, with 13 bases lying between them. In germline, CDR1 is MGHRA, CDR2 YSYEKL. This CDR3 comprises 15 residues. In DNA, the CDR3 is TGCGCCAGCAGCCAAGTAGGGGGGGCCTCCAATGAGCAGTTCTTC. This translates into CASSQVGGASNEQFF.

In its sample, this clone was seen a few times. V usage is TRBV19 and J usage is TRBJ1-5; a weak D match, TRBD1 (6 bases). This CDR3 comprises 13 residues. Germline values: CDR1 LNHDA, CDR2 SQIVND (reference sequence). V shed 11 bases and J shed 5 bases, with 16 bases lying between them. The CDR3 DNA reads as TGTGCCGGGGGGCAGGGCAAGGATCAGCCCCAGCATTTT. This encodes CAGGQGKDQPQHF.

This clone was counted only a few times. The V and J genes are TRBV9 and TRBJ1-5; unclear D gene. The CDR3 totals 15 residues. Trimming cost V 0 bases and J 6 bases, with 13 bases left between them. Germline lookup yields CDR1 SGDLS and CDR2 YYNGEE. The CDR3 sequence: CASSVGTLGGQPQHF. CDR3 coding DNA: TGTGCCAGCAGCGTAGGGACCCTAGGTGGTCAGCCCCAGCATTTT.

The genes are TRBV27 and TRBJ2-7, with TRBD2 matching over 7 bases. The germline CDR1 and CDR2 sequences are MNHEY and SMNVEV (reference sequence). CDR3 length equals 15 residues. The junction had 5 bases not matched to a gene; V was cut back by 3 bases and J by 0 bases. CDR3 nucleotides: TGTGCCAGCAGTTTCCTAGCGGACCTCTCCTACGAGCAGTACTTC. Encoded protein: CASSFLADLSYEQYF.

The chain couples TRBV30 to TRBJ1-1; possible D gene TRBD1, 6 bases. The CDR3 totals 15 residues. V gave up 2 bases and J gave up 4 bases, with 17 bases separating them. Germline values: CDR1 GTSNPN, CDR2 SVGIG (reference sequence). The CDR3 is CAWSFRLQGGTEAFF. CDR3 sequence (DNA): TGTGCCTGGAGTTTCCGATTACAGGGAGGCACTGAAGCTTTCTTT.

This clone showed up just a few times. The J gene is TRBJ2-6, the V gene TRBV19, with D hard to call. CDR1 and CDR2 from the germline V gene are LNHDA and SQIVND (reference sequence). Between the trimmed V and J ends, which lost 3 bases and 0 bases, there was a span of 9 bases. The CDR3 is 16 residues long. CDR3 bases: TGTGCCAGTAGTATCCCCCGAAGCTCTGGGGCCAACGTCCTGACTTTC. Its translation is CASSIPRSSGANVLTF.

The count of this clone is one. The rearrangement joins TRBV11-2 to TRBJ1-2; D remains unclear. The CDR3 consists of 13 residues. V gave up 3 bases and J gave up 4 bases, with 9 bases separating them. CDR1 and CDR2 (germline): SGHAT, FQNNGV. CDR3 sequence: CASSLAGGYGYTF. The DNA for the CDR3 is TGTGCCAGCAGCTTGGCGGGTGGCTATGGCTACACCTTC. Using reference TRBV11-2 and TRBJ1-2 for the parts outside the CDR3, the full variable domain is EAGVAQSPRYKIIEKRQSVAFWCNPISGHATLYWYQQILGQGPKLLIQFQNNGVVDDSQLPKDRFSAERLKGVDSTLKIQPAKLEDSAVYLCASSLAGGYGYTFGSGTRLTVV.

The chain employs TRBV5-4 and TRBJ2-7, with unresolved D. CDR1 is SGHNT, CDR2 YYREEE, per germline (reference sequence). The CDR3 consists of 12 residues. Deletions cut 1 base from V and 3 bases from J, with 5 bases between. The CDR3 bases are TGTGCCAGCAGCTTGAACAGCTACGAGCAGTACTTC. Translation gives CASSLNSYEQYF.

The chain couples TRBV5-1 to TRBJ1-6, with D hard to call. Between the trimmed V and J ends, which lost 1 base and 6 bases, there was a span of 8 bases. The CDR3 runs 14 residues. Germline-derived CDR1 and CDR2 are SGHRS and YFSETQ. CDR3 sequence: CASSLRTVNSPLHF. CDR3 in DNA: TGCGCCAGCAGCTTGAGAACAGTTAATTCACCCCTCCACTTT.

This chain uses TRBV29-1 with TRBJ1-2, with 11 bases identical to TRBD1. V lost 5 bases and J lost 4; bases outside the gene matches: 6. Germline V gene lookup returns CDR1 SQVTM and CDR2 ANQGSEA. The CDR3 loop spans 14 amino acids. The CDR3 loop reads CSVRTGGVGYGYTF. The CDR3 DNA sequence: TGCAGCGTTCGGACAGGGGGCGTGGGCTATGGCTACACCTTC. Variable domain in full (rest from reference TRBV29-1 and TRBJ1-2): SAVISQKPSRDICQRGTSLTIQCQVDSQVTMMFWYRQQPGQSLTLIATANQGSEATYESGFVIDKFPISRPNLTFSTLTVSNMSPEDSSIYLCSVRTGGVGYGYTFGSGTRLTVV.

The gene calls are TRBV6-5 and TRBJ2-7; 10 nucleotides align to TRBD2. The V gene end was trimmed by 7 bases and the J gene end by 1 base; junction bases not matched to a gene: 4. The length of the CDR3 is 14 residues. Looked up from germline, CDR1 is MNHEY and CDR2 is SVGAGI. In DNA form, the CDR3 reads TGTGCCAGCACGGTAGCGGGAGGATCCTACGAGCAGTACTTC. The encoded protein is CASTVAGGSYEQYF.

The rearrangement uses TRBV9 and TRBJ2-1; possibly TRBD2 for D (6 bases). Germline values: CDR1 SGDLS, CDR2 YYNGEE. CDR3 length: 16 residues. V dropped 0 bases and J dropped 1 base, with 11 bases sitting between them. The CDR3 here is CASSVGAAGSYNEQFF. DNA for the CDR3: TGTGCCAGCAGCGTAGGAGCGGCGGGATCCTACAATGAGCAGTTCTTC.

The CDR3 DNA is TGTGCCAGCAGCCTACAGCAGGATAACTATGGCTACACCTTC. The encoded protein is CASSLQQDNYGYTF. This chain uses TRBV7-2 with TRBJ1-2; D is unresolved. The CDR3 consists of 14 residues. The germline V gene has CDR1 SGHTA and CDR2 FQGNSA. V was cut by 5 bases and J by 1 base, with 11 bases left in between.

CDR3 amino acids: CATGQGAQETQYF. In nucleotides, the CDR3 is TGTGCCACCGGACAGGGGGCCCAAGAGACCCAGTACTTC. The rearrangement uses TRBV7-9 and TRBJ2-5, with 11 bases fitting TRBD1. The CDR3 spans 13 residues. The germline V gene has CDR1 SEHNR and CDR2 FQNEAQ (reference sequence). V lost 10 bases and J lost 1; bases outside the gene matches: 2.

The CDR3 DNA reads TGTGCCAGTTGGGGGCGGGGAGGCAACTCCTACGAGCAGTACTTC. Protein sequence: CASWGRGGNSYEQYF. The V call is TRBV28, the J call TRBJ2-7; either TRBD1 or TRBD2 may fit D (6 bases each). The CDR3 has 15 amino acids. Trimming took 9 bases from V and 0 from J, leaving 18 bases between them. The V gene's germline CDR1 is MDHEN and CDR2 SYDVKM.

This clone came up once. The CDR3 region is CASSPRDGAGELFF. CDR3 DNA sequence: TGTGCCAGCAGCCCCAGGGACGGTGCCGGGGAGCTGTTTTTT. The chain is built from TRBV11-2 and TRBJ2-2; D is perhaps TRBD1 or TRBD2 (5 bases each). V lost 5 bases to trimming and J lost 6 bases, with 13 bases between them. The CDR3 is 14 amino acids. Germline loops: CDR1 SGHAT, CDR2 FQNNGV.

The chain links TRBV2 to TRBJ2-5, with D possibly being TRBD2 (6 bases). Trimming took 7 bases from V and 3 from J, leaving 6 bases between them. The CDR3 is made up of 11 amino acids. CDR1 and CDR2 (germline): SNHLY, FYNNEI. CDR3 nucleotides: TGTGCCAGCACGGGAGAAGAGACCCAGTACTTC. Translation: CASTGEETQYF.

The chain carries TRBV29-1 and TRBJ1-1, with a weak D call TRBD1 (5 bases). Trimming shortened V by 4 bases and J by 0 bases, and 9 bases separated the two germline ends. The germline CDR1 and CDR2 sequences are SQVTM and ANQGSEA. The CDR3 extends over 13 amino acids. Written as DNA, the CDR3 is TGCAGCGTTGGGGGGGTACTGAACACTGAAGCTTTCTTT. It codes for CSVGGVLNTEAFF.

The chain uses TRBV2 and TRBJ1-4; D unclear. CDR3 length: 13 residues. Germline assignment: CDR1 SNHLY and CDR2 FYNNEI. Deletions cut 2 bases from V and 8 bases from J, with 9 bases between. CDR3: CASSEPGFEKLFF. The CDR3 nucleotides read TGTGCCAGCAGTGAACCTGGTTTCGAAAAACTGTTTTTT.